This T cell receptor (beta chain) was obtained from a study of T cell responses to AZD1222 COVID-19 vaccine. Broader study findings: There were repertoire samples only from the period after the peak T cell response. Among spike-specific TCRs, nearly half reportedly target unmutated variant regions.

V shed 0 bases and J 2 bases; nucleotides not matched to a gene: 3. Germline-derived CDR1 and CDR2 are MNHEY and SVGAGI. The CDR3 runs 16 residues. Some clones are missing from TCRdb's copy, which holds only in-frame ones; the method was immunoSEQ multiplex PCR. The profile shows some 120,000 clones, 94% of them singletons. As regards this clone: What it binds is not known.

This specimen consisted of peripheral blood, obtained on day 0 of AZD1222 vaccination. This chain joins TRBV6-5 and TRBJ2-3; 9 bases agree with TRBD2. The TCR sequence derives from an adult in good health. The CDR3 nucleotides read TGTGCCAGCAGTTACTCCGGCGGGAGGGCCACAGATACGCAGTATTTT. Translating gives CASSYSGGRATDTQYF.